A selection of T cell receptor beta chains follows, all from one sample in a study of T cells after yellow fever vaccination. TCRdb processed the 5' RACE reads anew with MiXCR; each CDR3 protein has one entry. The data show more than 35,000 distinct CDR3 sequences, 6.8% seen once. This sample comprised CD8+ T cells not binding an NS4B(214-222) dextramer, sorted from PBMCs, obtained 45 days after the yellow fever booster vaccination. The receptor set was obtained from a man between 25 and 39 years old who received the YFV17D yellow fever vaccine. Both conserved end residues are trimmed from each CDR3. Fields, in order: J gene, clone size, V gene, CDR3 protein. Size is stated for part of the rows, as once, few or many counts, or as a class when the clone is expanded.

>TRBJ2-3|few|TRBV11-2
ASSPVEGAGTDTQY
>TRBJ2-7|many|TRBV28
ASTFAGKGYEQY
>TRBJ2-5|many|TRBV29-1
SVEGRAETQY
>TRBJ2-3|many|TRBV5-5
ASSTGQVTDTQY
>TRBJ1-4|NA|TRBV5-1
ASSLDFAKGDNEKLF
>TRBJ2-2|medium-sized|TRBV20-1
SARDGGETGELF
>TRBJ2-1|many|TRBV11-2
ASRPDSPEQF
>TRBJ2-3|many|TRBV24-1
ATSDSTDTQY
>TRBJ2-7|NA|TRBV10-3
AISDFTGGASYEQY
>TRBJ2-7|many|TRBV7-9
ASSLDGGGHEQY
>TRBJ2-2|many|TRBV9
ASSDPGLALLGELF
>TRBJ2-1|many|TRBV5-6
ASSLQWREVSYNEQF
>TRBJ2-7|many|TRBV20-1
SAPRGTSGRSEQY
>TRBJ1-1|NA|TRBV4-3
ASSQDGTGEAF
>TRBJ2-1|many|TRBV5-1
ASTTAGESYNEQF
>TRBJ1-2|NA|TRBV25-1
ATNQGGFGYT
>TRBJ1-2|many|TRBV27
ASRTGQPNGYT
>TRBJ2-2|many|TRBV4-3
ASSPGTGEVRELF
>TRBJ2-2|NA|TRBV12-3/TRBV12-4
ASSFIRGLAGELF
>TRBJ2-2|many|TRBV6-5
ASSYSGRTSGTNTGELF
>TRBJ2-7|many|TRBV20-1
SARDRDSNYEQY
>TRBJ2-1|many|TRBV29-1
SVETGKYEQF
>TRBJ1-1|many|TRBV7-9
ASTRPGLNTEAF
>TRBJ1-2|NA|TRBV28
ASSLKITDQNYGYT
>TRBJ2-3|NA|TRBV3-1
ACCHRPEALTDTQY
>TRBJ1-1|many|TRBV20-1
SATVATEAF
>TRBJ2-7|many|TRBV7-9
ASSSPKDPYEQY
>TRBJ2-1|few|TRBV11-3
ASSQTGIEQF
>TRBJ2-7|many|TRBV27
ASSPEAGSAYEQY
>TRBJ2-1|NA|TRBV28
ASSSTGSYNEQF
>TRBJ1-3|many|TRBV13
ASSLGQIGNTIY
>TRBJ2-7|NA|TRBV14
ASSRTNLGEQY
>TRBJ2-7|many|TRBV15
ATSRDRAGSYEQY
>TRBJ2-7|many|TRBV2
ASRDTYYEQY
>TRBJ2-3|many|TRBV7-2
ASSPPGLEQDTQY
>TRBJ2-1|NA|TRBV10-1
ASSESWDYLAENYNEQF
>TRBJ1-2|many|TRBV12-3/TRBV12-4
ASSTTLSYGYT
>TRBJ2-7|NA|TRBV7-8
ARGPGLLYEQY
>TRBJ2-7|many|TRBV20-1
SAGDTSAYEQY
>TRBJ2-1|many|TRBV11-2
ASSGGDWQGLDEQF
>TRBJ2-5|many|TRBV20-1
SAIKSGSRETQY
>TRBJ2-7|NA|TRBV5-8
ASSLSIYEQY
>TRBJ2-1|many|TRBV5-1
ASSLLAGESNEQF
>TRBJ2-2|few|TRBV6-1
ASSGQTNTGELF
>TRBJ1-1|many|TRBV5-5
ASSLVPPGYGMNTEAF